This T cell receptor (beta chain) stems from a study of T-cell reconstitution after alpha-beta-depleted transplantation in children. Unique molecular identifiers were used in preparing the TCRbeta library. Using its own MiXCR run on the PCR reads, TCRdb lists one record per CDR3 protein. This sample carries hundreds of thousands of distinct CDR3 sequences, just under 8.5% of them seen once, and the ten largest clones take 6.3%. This clonotype occurred many times. The antigen is undetermined. V lost 2 bases, J lost 0 bases, and 8 bases lay in between. CDR3 length: 14 residues. The germline CDR1 and CDR2 sequences are SGHNT and YYREEE (reference sequence). Notes on the study in general: Recipient T cells and thymic progenitors that survived were the source of the high TCRbeta diversity seen at day 60 in some patients. Two months or so post-transplant, alpha-beta T cells reportedly derived from several hundred expanded graft clones. Newly produced T cells mostly accounted for T-cell counts and diversity one year post-transplant.

This TCR came from a male patient younger than 18 who had a stem cell transplant for acute lymphoblastic leukemia, so the T cells may come from the graft donor. Sequencing used PBMCs, mostly from graft donor cells, obtained 180 days after TCRalphabeta/CD19-depleted stem cell transplant. The chain has TRBV5-4 and TRBJ1-2; D not resolved. The CDR3 coding sequence is TGTGCCAGCAGCTTATCCAGAGCTAACTATGGCTACACCTTC. This codes for CASSLSRANYGYTF.